The clone carrying this TCR beta chain was observed a handful of times. Germline V lookup: CDR1 LGHNA, CDR2 YSLEER. This CDR3 has 15 amino acids. V was shortened by 1 base and J by 4 bases, with 14 bases between the two germline ends. Data came from immunoSEQ multiplex PCR; TCRdb stores just in-frame clones and leaves some out. Among over 85,000 clones listed, roughly 90% were seen once. The entry originates in a study of blood T cell repertoires in COVID-19. The sequenced sample was peripheral blood. The gene calls are TRBV4-3 and TRBJ2-7; possible D gene TRBD2, 7 bases. The receptor was isolated from a woman between 45 and 65 years old with COVID-19, enrolled during active disease. The CDR3 coding sequence is TGCGCCAGCAGCCAAGCCCGGGGGGCTAAGTACGAGCAGTACTTC. It encodes CASSQARGAKYEQYF.